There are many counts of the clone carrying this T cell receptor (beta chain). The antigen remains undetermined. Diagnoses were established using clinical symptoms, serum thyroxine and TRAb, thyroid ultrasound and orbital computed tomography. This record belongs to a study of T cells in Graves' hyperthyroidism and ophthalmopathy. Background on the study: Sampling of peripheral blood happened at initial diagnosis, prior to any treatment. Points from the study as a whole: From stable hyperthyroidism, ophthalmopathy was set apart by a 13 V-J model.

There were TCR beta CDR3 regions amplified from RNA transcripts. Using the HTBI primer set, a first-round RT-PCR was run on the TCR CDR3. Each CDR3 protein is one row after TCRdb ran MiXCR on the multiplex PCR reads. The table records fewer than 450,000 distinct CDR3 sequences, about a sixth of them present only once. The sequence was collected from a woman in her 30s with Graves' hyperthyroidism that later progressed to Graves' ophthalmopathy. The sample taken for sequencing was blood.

CDR3 sequence: CASSLTSPGEDTQYF. The CDR3 DNA reads TGTGCCAGCAGCTTAACGTCCCCGGGGGAAGATACGCAGTATTTT. This sequence joins TRBV7-9 and TRBJ2-3; weak D call: TRBD2 (6 bases). The germline V and J ends were trimmed by 2 bases and 5 bases, with 14 bases remaining between them. The CDR3 has 15 residues. In germline, CDR1 is SEHNR, CDR2 FQNEAQ (reference sequence).